This T cell receptor (beta chain) derives from a study of response to subunit inactivated influenza vaccine. Study observations and caveats: Every seasonal influenza vaccination brings in few new T cells, the authors suggested.

Via MiXCR, TCRdb re-called the RT-PCR reads, giving one row per CDR3 protein. The sample lists 500,000 to 650,000 distinct CDR3 sequences, around 8% occurring once. Germline V gene lookup returns CDR1 SQVTM and CDR2 ANQGSEA. Between the trimmed V and J ends, which lost 6 bases and 4 bases, there was a span of 13 bases. The CDR3 is 12 amino acids. On this clonotype: Its matching antigen is unknown.

The receptor was derived from a man aged 50-75 years who received an inactivated influenza vaccine. The rearrangement joins TRBV29-1 to TRBJ2-7; tentatively, D is TRBD2 (6 bases). The specimen was PBMCs from blood, collected around 2 years after vaccination. DNA of the CDR3: TGCAGCGTGGTGCGGGGACCGTACGAGCAGTACTTC. This encodes CSVVRGPYEQYF.